The clone carrying this T cell receptor (beta chain) was counted ten times or more. Antigen: not known. The source of the sample is a study of Graves' ophthalmopathy and Graves' hyperthyroidism. Trimming removed 6 bases from V and 3 bases from J, with 12 bases in between. In germline, CDR1 is DFQATT, CDR2 SNEGSKA (reference sequence). The length of the CDR3 is 12 residues. RNA transcripts provided the template for amplifying TCR beta CDR3 regions. HTBI-primed first-round RT-PCR preceded second-round multiplex PCR. TCRdb redid the calling of the multiplex PCR reads with MiXCR, one entry per CDR3 protein. The data contain 680,000 or so distinct CDR3 sequences, about a fifth of them singletons. General study results and limits: The majority of expanded thyroid clonotypes above 0.001 frequency also occurred in blood. Ophthalmopathy progression was predicted with 70.59% sensitivity and around 78% specificity.

Ophthalmopathy not arising within 18 months of follow-up defined hyperthyroidism as stable. The specimen was peripheral blood. V and J are TRBV20-1 and TRBJ2-7; D may be TRBD1 (6 bases). The sequence was collected from a woman aged 18 to 35 with stable Graves' hyperthyroidism. Some clones in this sample may be carry-over from other donors' samples. CDR3 amino acids: CSANRESYEQYF. CDR3 nucleotides: TGCAGTGCCAACAGGGAAAGCTACGAGCAGTACTTC.